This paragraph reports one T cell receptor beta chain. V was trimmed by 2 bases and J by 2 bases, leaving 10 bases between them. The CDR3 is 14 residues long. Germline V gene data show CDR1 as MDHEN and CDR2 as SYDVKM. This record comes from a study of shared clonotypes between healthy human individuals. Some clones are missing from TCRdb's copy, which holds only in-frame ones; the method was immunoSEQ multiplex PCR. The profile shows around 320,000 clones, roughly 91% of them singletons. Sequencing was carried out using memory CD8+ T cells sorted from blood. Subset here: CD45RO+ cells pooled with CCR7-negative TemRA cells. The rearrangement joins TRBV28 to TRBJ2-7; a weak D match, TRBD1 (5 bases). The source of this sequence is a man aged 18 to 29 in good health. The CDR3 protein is CASSLRQDTYEQYF. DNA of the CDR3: TGTGCCAGCAGTTTACGGCAGGACACCTACGAGCAGTACTTC.